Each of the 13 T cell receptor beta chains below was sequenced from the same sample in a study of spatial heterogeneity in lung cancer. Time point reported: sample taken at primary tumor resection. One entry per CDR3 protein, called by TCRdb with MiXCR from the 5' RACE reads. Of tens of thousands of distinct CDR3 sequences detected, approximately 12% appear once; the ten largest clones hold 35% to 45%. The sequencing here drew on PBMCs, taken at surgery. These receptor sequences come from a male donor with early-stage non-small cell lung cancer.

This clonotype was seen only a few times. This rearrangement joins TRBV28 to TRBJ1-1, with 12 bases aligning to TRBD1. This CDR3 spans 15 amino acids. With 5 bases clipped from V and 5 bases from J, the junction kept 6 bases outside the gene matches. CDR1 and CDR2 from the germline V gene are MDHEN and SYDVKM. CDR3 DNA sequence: TGTGCCAGCAGTCTGGGACAGGGGGCAAGGACTGAAGCTTTCTTT. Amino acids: CASSLGQGARTEAFF.

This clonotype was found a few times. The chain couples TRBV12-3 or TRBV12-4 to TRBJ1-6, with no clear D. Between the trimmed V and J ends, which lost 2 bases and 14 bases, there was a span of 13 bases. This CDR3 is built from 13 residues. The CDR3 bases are TGTGCCAGCAGTTTAAGGGCAGGTCCGACCCTCCACTTT. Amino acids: CASSLRAGPTLHF.

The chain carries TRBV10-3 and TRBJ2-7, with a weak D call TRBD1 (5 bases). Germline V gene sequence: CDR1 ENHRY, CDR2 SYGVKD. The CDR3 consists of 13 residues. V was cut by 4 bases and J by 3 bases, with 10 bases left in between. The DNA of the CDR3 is TGTGCCATCAGTGCCGGACACCTCTACGAGCAGTACTTC. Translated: CAISAGHLYEQYF.

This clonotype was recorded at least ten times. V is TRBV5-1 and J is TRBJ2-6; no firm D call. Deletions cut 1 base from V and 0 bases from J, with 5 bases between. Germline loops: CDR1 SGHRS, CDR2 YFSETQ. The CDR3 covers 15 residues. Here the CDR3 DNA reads TGCGCCAGCAGCTTGAGGAGCTCTGGGGCCAACGTCCTGACTTTC. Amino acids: CASSLRSSGANVLTF.

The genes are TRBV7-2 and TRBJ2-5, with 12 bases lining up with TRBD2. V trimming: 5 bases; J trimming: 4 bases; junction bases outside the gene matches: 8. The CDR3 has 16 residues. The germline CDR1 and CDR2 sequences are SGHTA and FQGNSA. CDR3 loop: CASSRSSGRAGETQYF. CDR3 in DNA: TGTGCCAGCAGCCGATCTAGCGGGAGGGCCGGAGAGACCCAGTACTTC.

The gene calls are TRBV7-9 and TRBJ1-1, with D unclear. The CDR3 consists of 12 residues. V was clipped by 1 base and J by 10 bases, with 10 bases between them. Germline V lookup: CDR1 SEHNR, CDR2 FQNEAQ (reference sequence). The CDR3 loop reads CASSLVGIGAFF. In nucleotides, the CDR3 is TGTGCCAGCAGCTTAGTTGGGATTGGAGCTTTCTTT.

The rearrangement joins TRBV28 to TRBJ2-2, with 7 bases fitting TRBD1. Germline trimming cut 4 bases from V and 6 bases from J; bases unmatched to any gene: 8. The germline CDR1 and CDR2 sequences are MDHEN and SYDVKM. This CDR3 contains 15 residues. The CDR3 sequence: CASSSILTGPGELFF. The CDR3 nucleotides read TGTGCCAGCAGTTCCATCCTGACAGGGCCCGGGGAGCTGTTTTTT.

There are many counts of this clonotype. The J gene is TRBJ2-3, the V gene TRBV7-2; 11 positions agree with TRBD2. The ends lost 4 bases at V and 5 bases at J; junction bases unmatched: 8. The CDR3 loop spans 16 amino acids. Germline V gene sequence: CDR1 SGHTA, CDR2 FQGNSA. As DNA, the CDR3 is TGTGCCAGCAGCTCCAGGATAGCGGGGGGGATAGATACGCAGTATTTT. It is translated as CASSSRIAGGIDTQYF.

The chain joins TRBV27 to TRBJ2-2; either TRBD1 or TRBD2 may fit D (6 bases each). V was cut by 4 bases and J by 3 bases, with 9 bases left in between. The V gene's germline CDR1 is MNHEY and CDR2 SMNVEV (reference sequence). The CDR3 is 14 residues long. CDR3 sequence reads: CASSSGGYTGELFF. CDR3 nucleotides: TGTGCCAGCAGTTCCGGGGGCTACACCGGGGAGCTGTTTTTT.

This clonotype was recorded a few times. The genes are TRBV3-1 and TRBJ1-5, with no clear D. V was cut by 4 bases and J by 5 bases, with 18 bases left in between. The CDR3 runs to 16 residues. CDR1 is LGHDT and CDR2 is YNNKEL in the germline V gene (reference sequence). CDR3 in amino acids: CASSPRAPRADQPQHF. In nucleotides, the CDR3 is TGTGCCAGCAGCCCGCGGGCCCCTCGGGCGGATCAGCCCCAGCATTTT. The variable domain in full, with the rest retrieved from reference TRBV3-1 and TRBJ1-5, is DTAVSQTPKYLVTQMGNDKSIKCEQNLGHDTMYWYKQDSKKFLKIMFSYNNKELIINETVPNRFSPKSPDKAHLNLHINSLELGDSAVYFCASSPRAPRADQPQHFGDGTRLSIL.

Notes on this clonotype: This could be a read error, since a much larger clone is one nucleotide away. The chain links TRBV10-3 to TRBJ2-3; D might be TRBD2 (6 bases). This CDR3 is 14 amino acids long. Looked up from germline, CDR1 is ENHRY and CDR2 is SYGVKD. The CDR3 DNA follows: TGTGCCGTCAGGCCGGGACTGAACACAGATACGCAGTATTTT. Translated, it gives CAVRPGLNTDTQYF.

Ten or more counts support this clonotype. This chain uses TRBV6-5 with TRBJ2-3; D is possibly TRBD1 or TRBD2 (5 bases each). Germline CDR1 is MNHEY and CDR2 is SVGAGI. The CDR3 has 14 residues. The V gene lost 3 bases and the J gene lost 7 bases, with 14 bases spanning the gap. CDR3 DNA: TGTGCCAGCAGTTATCCGGGACCGCAGAATACGCAGTATTTT. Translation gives CASSYPGPQNTQYF.

The CDR3 loop is CASSLTMTSGSTGELFF. The DNA of the CDR3 is TGTGCCAGCAGCTTAACGATGACTAGCGGGAGTACCGGGGAGCTGTTTTTT. The rearrangement joins TRBV7-3 to TRBJ2-2, with 12 bases lining up with TRBD2. With 0 bases clipped from V and 5 bases from J, the junction kept 4 bases outside the gene matches. CDR1 and CDR2 (germline): SGHTA, FQGTGA. The CDR3 is made up of 17 amino acids.